These 3 T cell receptor beta chains originate from one sample sequenced in a study of blood T cell repertoires in COVID-19. Produced via immunoSEQ multiplex PCR; TCRdb's table is partial and in-frame only. The sample gives 150,000 to 250,000 clones, 70% to 85% of which show up once; around 6.9% is in the top ten. Source material: peripheral blood. These receptors originate from a human donor with acute or convalescent COVID-19. The donor label of this sample is uncertain.

The chain employs TRBV27 and TRBJ2-2; 8 bases fit TRBD1. From germline, CDR1 is MNHEY and CDR2 SMNVEV (reference sequence). The CDR3 sequence is 15 residues long. V gave up 8 bases and J gave up 7 bases; unmatched junction bases: 12. The CDR3 here is CASSPQGDQGGELFF. As DNA, the CDR3 is TGTGCCAGCTCGCCACAGGGGGATCAGGGCGGGGAGCTGTTTTTT.

In this sample, this clone turned up once. This rearrangement joins TRBV2 to TRBJ1-5; D possibly corresponds to TRBD1 (5 bases). V was cut by 1 base and J by 5 bases, with 9 bases left in between. CDR3 length: 14 amino acids. Germline V lookup: CDR1 SNHLY, CDR2 FYNNEI. As DNA, the CDR3 is TGTGCCAGCAGTGAAGGGGGGAGGGATCAGCCCCAGCATTTT. It codes for CASSEGGRDQPQHF.

The CDR3 sequence: CASSRGAVGFGDTQYF. In DNA, the CDR3 is TGTGCCAGCAGCCGCGGGGCCGTTGGATTTGGGGATACGCAGTATTTT. The V and J genes are TRBV11-2 and TRBJ2-3, with D maybe TRBD2 (6 bases). CDR1 is SGHAT, CDR2 FQNNGV, per germline. The CDR3 has 16 residues. Deletions cut 5 bases from V and 6 bases from J, with 21 bases between. Based on the CDR3 plus reference TRBV11-2 and TRBJ2-3, the full variable domain is EAGVAQSPRYKIIEKRQSVAFWCNPISGHATLYWYQQILGQGPKLLIQFQNNGVVDDSQLPKDRFSAERLKGVDSTLKIQPAKLEDSAVYLCASSRGAVGFGDTQYFGPGTRLTVL.